The clone carrying this TCR beta chain was observed a few times. This specimen belongs to a study of CD8+CD57+ T cells in acquired aplastic anemia. V lost 2 bases to trimming and J lost 2 bases, with 8 bases between them. The CDR3 runs 14 residues. CDR1 MNHEY and CDR2 SMNVEV come from the germline V gene (reference sequence). The use of genomic DNA as template underpinned the TCR beta VDJ and CDR3 profiling. Each CDR3 protein is one row after TCRdb ran MiXCR on the reads. The data show about 180,000 distinct CDR3 sequences, 48% seen once. Sequencing involved patients with CD8+CD57+ cell expansion previously shown by flow cytometry.

This chain joins TRBV27 and TRBJ2-3; TRBD2 is a possible D gene (6 bases). The TCR comes from a human donor with aplastic anemia. Sequencing input: sorted CD4+, CD8+, or CD8+CD57+ T cells (not recorded which) from PBMCs. DNA of the CDR3: TGTGCCAGCAGTTTAGGACTACACACAGATACGCAGTATTTT. It translates to CASSLGLHTDTQYF.